The clone carrying this TCR delta chain occurred a few times. Its specificity is not known. Extracted RNA was reverse transcribed into cDNA. CDR3 amplicons came from multiplex PCR with pooled V-gene forward and constant-region reverse primers. TCRdb reprocessed the multiplex PCR reads through CATT. The table lists about 25,000 delta-chain clones, 7.4% of them singletons. This specimen belongs to a study of Vδ1+ human thymocytes. Study-wide results and limits: Thymic delta-chain repertoires held about 20% Vdelta2 sequences and few Vdelta3, despite high sort purity. The authors advised highly purified populations and single-cell validation. Thymic TRG and TRD repertoires appeared highly polyclonal, with Gaussian CDR3 length distributions.

Alphabeta T cells were depleted, then CD3+ Vdelta1+ Vdelta2- thymocytes were FACS-sorted. Vdelta1+ thymocyte sorts reached between about 97% and 99.6% purity. The CDR3 spans 17 residues. Germline loops: CDR1 TSWWSYY, CDR2 QGS. V lost 2 bases, J lost 2 bases, and 8 bases stayed unmatched. The sequence was collected from a girl in the first two years of life who had congenital heart surgery. Sequenced input: Vdelta1+ gamma-delta thymocytes from the thymus. Subset reported: FACS-sorted CD3+ TCRalphabeta- TCRVdelta1+ TCRVdelta2- thymocytes. The chain employs TRDV1 and TRDJ1, with 10 nucleotides matching TRDD3. The CDR3 bases are TGTGCTCTTGGGGAAAGCTCCCTGGGGGATAAAACCGATAAACTCATCTTT. Translated, it gives CALGESSLGDKTDKLIF.